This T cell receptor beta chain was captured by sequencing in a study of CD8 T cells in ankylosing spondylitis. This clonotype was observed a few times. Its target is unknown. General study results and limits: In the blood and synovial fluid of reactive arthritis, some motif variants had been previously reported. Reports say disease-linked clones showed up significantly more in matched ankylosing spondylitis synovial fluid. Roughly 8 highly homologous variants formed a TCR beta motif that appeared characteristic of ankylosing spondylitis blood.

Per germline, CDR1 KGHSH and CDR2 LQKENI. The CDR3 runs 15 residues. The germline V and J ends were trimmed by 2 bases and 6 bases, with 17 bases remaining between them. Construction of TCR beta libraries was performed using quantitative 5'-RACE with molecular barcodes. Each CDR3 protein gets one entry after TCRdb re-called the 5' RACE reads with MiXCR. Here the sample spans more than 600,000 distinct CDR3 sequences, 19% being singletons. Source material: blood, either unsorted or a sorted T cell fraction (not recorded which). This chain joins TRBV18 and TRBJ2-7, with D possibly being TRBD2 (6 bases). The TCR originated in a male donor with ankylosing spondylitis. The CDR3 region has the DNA TGTGCCAGCTCACCAGTGGAGGGATACTCAGGCGAGCAGTACTTC. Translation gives CASSPVEGYSGEQYF.